Listed here are 30 T cell receptor beta chains from one sample, sequenced in a study of T cell responses to AZD1222 COVID-19 vaccine. Here immunoSEQ multiplex PCR was the method, and the copy in TCRdb shows in-frame clones only, minus some. Of about 150,000 clones listed, 90% are singletons. The sample consisted of peripheral blood, taken on day 0 of AZD1222 vaccination. All receptors derive from an adult in good health.

This chain links TRBV24-1 with TRBJ2-7; D is ambiguous. Germline CDR1 KGHDR, CDR2 SFDVKD. This CDR3 has 11 amino acids. Trimming took off 5 bases at V and 5 bases at J, with 6 bases between the two ends. The CDR3: CATSATDEQYF. CDR3 nucleotides: TGTGCCACCAGTGCAACTGACGAGCAGTACTTC.

The rearrangement uses TRBV6-2 or TRBV6-3 and TRBJ2-7; TRBD1 is a possible D gene (6 bases). Germline CDR1 and CDR2: MNHEY and SVGEGT. Trimming shortened V by 6 bases and J by 3 bases, and 24 bases separated the two germline ends. This CDR3 has 17 residues. The CDR3 here is CASSRTRQDLRDYEQYF. The CDR3 region has the DNA TGTGCCAGCAGCCGCACACGACAGGATCTGAGAGACTACGAGCAGTACTTC.

The rearrangement uses TRBV19 and TRBJ1-1; TRBD1 is a possible D gene (6 bases). V gave up 1 base and J gave up 4 bases, with 13 bases separating them. Germline CDR1 LNHDA, CDR2 SQIVND (reference sequence). The CDR3 runs to 15 residues. Here the CDR3 reads CASSIVYVTGTEAFF. The CDR3 region has the DNA TGTGCCAGTAGTATAGTATATGTGACAGGCACTGAAGCTTTCTTT.

V usage is TRBV7-8 and J usage is TRBJ1-2; tentatively, D is TRBD1 (6 bases). The CDR3 sequence is 14 residues long. Germline assignment: CDR1 SGHVS and CDR2 FQNEAQ. Trimming removed 5 bases at V and 4 bases at J, with 14 bases between. As DNA, the CDR3 is TGTGCCAGCAGCCGATCGGACAGAAGCTATGGCTACACCTTC. Translated: CASSRSDRSYGYTF.

This chain joins TRBV19 and TRBJ2-3, with 8 nucleotides matching TRBD2. Germline CDR1 reads LNHDA; CDR2 reads SQIVND (reference sequence). V dropped 0 bases and J dropped 0; count of bases not matched to a gene: 5. The CDR3 is 17 residues long. CDR3 DNA: TGTGCCAGTAGTATAGATGTAGCGGGACCCAGCACAGATACGCAGTATTTT. This gives the protein CASSIDVAGPSTDTQYF.

The chain links TRBV24-1 to TRBJ2-1, with no clear D. Germline V gene data show CDR1 as KGHDR and CDR2 as SFDVKD. The germline V and J ends were trimmed by 0 bases and 0 bases, with 11 bases remaining between them. This CDR3 spans 17 amino acids. Written as DNA, the CDR3 is TGTGCCACCAGTGATTTGTATCCGAAGAACTCCTACAATGAGCAGTTCTTC. Its protein is CATSDLYPKNSYNEQFF.

This chain connects TRBV9 to TRBJ2-2; no clear D. CDR1 and CDR2 (germline): SGDLS, YYNGEE. Trimming pared 5 bases from V and 2 bases from J, leaving 7 bases between. CDR3 length equals 13 residues. The CDR3 here is CASRAENTGELFF. The CDR3 DNA is TGTGCCAGCAGGGCGGAAAACACCGGGGAGCTGTTTTTT.

The chain links TRBV9 to TRBJ1-1, with D perhaps TRBD1 (5 bases). Trimming left V 0 bases short and J 3 bases short, with 12 bases between. The length of the CDR3 is 15 residues. Germline V gene lookup returns CDR1 SGDLS and CDR2 YYNGEE. For the CDR3, the DNA is TGTGCCAGCAGCGTAGACGGGGACCAGTACACTGAAGCTTTCTTT. Translating it yields CASSVDGDQYTEAFF.

The chain uses TRBV21-1 and TRBJ1-5. TRBV21-1 is classified as a pseudogene. CDR3 length: 15 residues. CDR3 nucleotide sequence: TGTGCCAGCAGCGTGGCTAAGCATAGCAATCAGCCCCAGCATTTT. As protein: CASSVAKHSNQPQHF.

The gene calls are TRBV24-1 and TRBJ2-5; 7 positions agree with TRBD1. The germline gives CDR1 KGHDR, CDR2 SFDVKD. The V and J ends lost 4 bases and 4 bases, in that order; junction bases with no gene match: 8. The CDR3 has 15 residues. The CDR3, as DNA: TGTGCCACCAGTGACCCAGCTACAGGGGTAGAGACCCAGTACTTC. Residues: CATSDPATGVETQYF.

This chain uses TRBV28 with TRBJ2-7; 8 positions agree with TRBD2. CDR1 is MDHEN, CDR2 SYDVKM, per germline. After removal of 7 bases from V and 7 bases from J, the junction contained 15 bases not matched to a gene. CDR3 length: 15 amino acids. DNA of the CDR3: TGTGCCAGCACTCCTCCCGGGGGGGGGAGTTTTGAGCAGTACTTC. This translates into CASTPPGGGSFEQYF.

V usage is TRBV19 and J usage is TRBJ2-1; D tentatively fits TRBD1 or TRBD2 (5 bases each). This CDR3 has 15 amino acids. V was cut by 5 bases and J by 6 bases, with 17 bases left in between. CDR1 is LNHDA, CDR2 SQIVND, per germline (reference sequence). The CDR3 sequence: CASSRFRDRGNEQFF. The CDR3, as DNA: TGTGCCAGTAGTCGGTTCCGGGACCGTGGCAATGAGCAGTTCTTC.

The J gene is TRBJ1-6, the V gene TRBV11-3; no reliable D call. The V end lost 1 base, the J end lost 3 bases, and 10 bases lay between the germline ends. The V gene's germline CDR1 is SGHNT and CDR2 YENEEA. The CDR3 totals 16 residues. CDR3 nucleotides: TGTGCCAGCAGCTTAGGGCCAGAACTCTATAATTCACCCCTCCACTTT. It encodes CASSLGPELYNSPLHF.

This chain connects TRBV29-1 to TRBJ2-1, with 11 bases that match TRBD2. V shed 7 bases and J 7 bases; nucleotides not matched to a gene: 12. CDR1 SQVTM and CDR2 ANQGSEA come from the germline V gene. The CDR3 has 15 amino acids. In DNA form, the CDR3 reads TGCAGCGCCCAGACGGGGACTAGCGGCCGGAATGAGCAGTTCTTC. Translation gives CSAQTGTSGRNEQFF.

CDR3 region: CASSPDRVYGYTF. CDR3 in DNA: TGTGCCAGCTCACCGGACAGGGTTTATGGCTACACCTTC. The rearrangement links TRBV18 to TRBJ1-2; TRBD1 aligns across 8 bases. The germline V gene encodes CDR1 KGHSH and CDR2 LQKENI. The CDR3 is 13 amino acids. The J segment lost 5 bases and the V segment lost 3 bases, leaving 2 bases of the junction unmatched.

This clone was detected once. This chain connects TRBV10-3 to TRBJ1-1; D uncertain. Germline-derived CDR1 and CDR2 are ENHRY and SYGVKD. Trimming left V 6 bases short and J 1 base short, with 15 bases between. CDR3 length equals 15 residues. The CDR3 is CAISTLTIANTEAFF. The CDR3, as DNA: TGTGCCATCAGCACACTGACAATAGCGAACACTGAAGCTTTCTTT.

This sequence joins TRBV5-1 and TRBJ1-2; D is possibly TRBD1 (5 bases). Between the trimmed V and J ends, which lost 2 bases and 8 bases, there was a span of 13 bases. The CDR3 runs 13 residues. Germline V lookup: CDR1 SGHRS, CDR2 YFSETQ. CDR3 nucleotides: TGCGCCAGCAGCTTCGGCAGGGAGGACGGCTACACCTTC. It translates to CASSFGREDGYTF.

The chain carries TRBV24-1 and TRBJ2-2; D might be TRBD1 or TRBD2, each matching 6 bases. CDR3 length: 17 residues. Germline CDR1 reads KGHDR; CDR2 reads SFDVKD. The germline V and J ends were trimmed by 1 base and 3 bases, with 14 bases remaining between them. CDR3 DNA sequence: TGTGCCACCAGTGATTTTCTAGGGGGGCCGGACACCGGGGAGCTGTTTTTT. Encoded protein: CATSDFLGGPDTGELFF.

The chain's CDR3 is CASNFRLAHTGELFF. In DNA form, the CDR3 reads TGTGCCAGCAACTTTCGACTAGCGCACACCGGGGAGCTGTTTTTT. V gene TRBV27 combines with J gene TRBJ2-2; 8 bases line up with TRBD2. CDR1 and CDR2 from the germline V gene are MNHEY and SMNVEV (reference sequence). The CDR3 runs to 15 residues. J gave up 3 bases and V 7 bases, and 7 bases lay outside the gene matches.

The chain combines TRBV6-2 or TRBV6-3 with TRBJ2-2; D gene uncertain. Germline V gene sequence: CDR1 MNHEY, CDR2 SVGEGT. CDR3 length equals 14 residues. Trimming left V 2 bases short and J 4 bases short, with 8 bases between. This CDR3 reads CASSYGRITGELFF. CDR3 nucleotides: TGTGCCAGCAGTTACGGGCGTATCACCGGGGAGCTGTTTTTT.

The chain combines TRBV7-2 with TRBJ2-1, with 11 bases that match TRBD2. CDR1 is SGHTA and CDR2 is FQGNSA in the germline V gene. The CDR3 covers 16 residues. Trimming at V came to 4 bases and at J to 5 bases, leaving 7 bases not matched to a gene. CDR3 loop: CASSSTLAGDHNEQFF. In DNA, the CDR3 is TGTGCCAGCAGCTCGACACTAGCGGGAGACCACAATGAGCAGTTCTTC.

The chain has TRBV19 and TRBJ2-2; D not certain. Germline-derived CDR1 and CDR2 are LNHDA and SQIVND (reference sequence). CDR3 length equals 15 residues. The V gene lost 7 bases and the J gene lost 4 bases, with 16 bases spanning the gap. CDR3 coding DNA: TGTGCCAGTACTATGGGCAATTGGGGCACCGGGGAGCTGTTTTTT. Protein: CASTMGNWGTGELFF. The full variable domain, its missing parts supplied by reference TRBV19 and TRBJ2-2, is DGGITQSPKYLFRKEGQNVTLSCEQNLNHDAMYWYRQDPGQGLRLIYYSQIVNDFQKGDIAEGYSVSREKKESFPLTVTSAQKNPTAFYLCASTMGNWGTGELFFGEGSRLTVL.

This clone was counted a single time. The V gene is TRBV28, the J gene TRBJ1-2; D is ambiguous. Germline CDR1 reads MDHEN; CDR2 reads SYDVKM. The CDR3 runs to 13 residues. V was pared by 1 base and J by 8 bases, with 11 bases between. The chain's CDR3 is CASSLLGGFGYTF. The CDR3 DNA follows: TGTGCCAGCAGTTTATTAGGCGGGTTCGGCTACACCTTC.

This chain connects TRBV30 to TRBJ2-1; D may be TRBD2 (7 bases). CDR1 is GTSNPN, CDR2 SVGIG, per germline (reference sequence). V was cut by 2 bases and J by 4 bases, with 18 bases left in between. This CDR3 has 16 amino acids. The CDR3 is CAWSRGGGPFYNEQFF. CDR3 sequence (DNA): TGTGCCTGGAGTAGGGGGGGAGGGCCTTTTTACAATGAGCAGTTCTTC.

The chain joins TRBV10-3 to TRBJ1-4, with D hard to call. The germline V gene encodes CDR1 ENHRY and CDR2 SYGVKD. Trimming cost V 3 bases and J 8 bases, with 7 bases left between them. The CDR3 loop spans 12 amino acids. The DNA for the CDR3 is TGTGCCATCAGTGAAAGACGGGAAAAACTGTTTTTT. Translated: CAISERREKLFF.

This chain uses TRBV28 with TRBJ2-3; 8 nucleotides align to TRBD2. Losses at the gene ends were 6 bases for V and 1 base for J; bases not matched to a gene: 9. CDR1 is MDHEN, CDR2 SYDVKM, per germline. This CDR3 is built from 16 residues. CDR3: CASSPRTSSGTDTQYF. DNA of the CDR3: TGTGCCAGCAGCCCAAGGACTAGCTCGGGCACAGATACGCAGTATTTT.

V gene TRBV5-1 combines with J gene TRBJ2-5; tentatively, D is TRBD2 (5 bases). The germline V gene has CDR1 SGHRS and CDR2 YFSETQ. V dropped 2 bases and J dropped 2 bases, with 13 bases sitting between them. The CDR3 is 15 amino acids. In nucleotides, the CDR3 is TGCGCCAGCAGCTTTTTCCCCCGAGGGCAAGAGACCCAGTACTTC. Residues: CASSFFPRGQETQYF.

This rearrangement joins TRBV7-2 to TRBJ1-1, with D tentatively TRBD1 (5 bases). CDR3 length equals 15 residues. With 5 bases removed from V and 0 bases from J, the gap between germline ends came to 13 bases. Germline CDR1 reads SGHTA; CDR2 reads FQGNSA. The CDR3 bases are TGTGCCAGCAGCACAGGCCCTTACATGAACACTGAAGCTTTCTTT. Translating gives CASSTGPYMNTEAFF.

The V call is TRBV5-4, the J call TRBJ2-3; D perhaps matches TRBD1 (6 bases). Germline V gives CDR1 SGHNT, CDR2 YYREEE (reference sequence). The V end lost 3 bases, the J end lost 1 base, and 24 bases lay between the germline ends. The CDR3 runs 19 residues. The CDR3 sequence: CASSYWGPVGILGTDTQYF. CDR3 DNA: TGTGCCAGCAGCTACTGGGGGCCTGTGGGGATACTGGGCACAGATACGCAGTATTTT.

The chain combines TRBV4-3 with TRBJ2-2, with 10 bases lining up with TRBD1. V trimming: 3 bases; J trimming: 7 bases; junction bases outside the gene matches: 11. The germline V gene has CDR1 LGHNA and CDR2 YSLEER. CDR3 length equals 17 residues. The CDR3 region is CASSHDPGTGVDGELFF. The CDR3 nucleotides are TGCGCCAGCAGCCATGATCCCGGGACAGGGGTTGACGGGGAGCTGTTTTTT.